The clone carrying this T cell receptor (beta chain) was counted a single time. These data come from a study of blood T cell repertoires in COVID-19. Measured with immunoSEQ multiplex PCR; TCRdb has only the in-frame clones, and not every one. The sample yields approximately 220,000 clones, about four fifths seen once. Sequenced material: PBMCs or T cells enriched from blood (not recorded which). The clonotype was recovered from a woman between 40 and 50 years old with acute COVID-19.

The CDR3, as DNA: TGTGCCAGCAGCTTGGGACACAATCAGCCCCAGCATTTT. It yields the protein CASSLGHNQPQHF. The V and J genes are TRBV5-4 and TRBJ1-5; unclear D gene. V lost 0 bases, J lost 3 bases, and 4 bases lay in between. Germline CDR1 SGHNT, CDR2 YYREEE (reference sequence). The CDR3 contains 13 residues. Looking up the rest from reference TRBV5-4 and TRBJ1-5 gives the full variable domain: ETGVTQSPTHLIKTRGQQVTLRCSSQSGHNTVSWYQQALGQGPQFIFQYYREEENGRGNFPPRFSGLQFPNYSSELNVNALELDDSALYLCASSLGHNQPQHFGDGTRLSIL.